This TCR beta chain came from a study of T cell repertoires in breast cancer. Regarding the study as a whole: Tumor-free sentinel nodes shared only approximately 2% of tumor TCRs; involved nodes shared 7.5% to 8.5%. Eighteen TCR pairs shared by seven or more tumors were possibly tumor-specific.

On this clonotype itself: The target antigen is unknown. Mismatch with germline at one junction end may stem from a read error.

From germline, CDR1 is MNHEY and CDR2 SMNVEV (reference sequence). This CDR3 comprises 13 residues. Blocking oligonucleotides added to a second nested PCR suppressed unpaired genes. MiXCR, applied by TCRdb to the emulsion pairing reads, yields one record per CDR3 protein. The sample contains tens of thousands of distinct CDR3 sequences, under 60% of which appear only once. An expanded emulsion RT-PCR with primers for all TCR V genes paired CD8+ T cell chains. The chain employs TRBV27 and TRBJ2-1, with 7 bases lining up with TRBD2. Sequencing was performed on CD8+ T cells. The clonotype was recovered from a pool of human donors with breast cancer or a healthy control (not recorded which). CDR3 in amino acids: CASGRTRSNEQLF. Here the CDR3 DNA reads TGTGCCAGCGGGCGGACTAGATCCAATGAGCAGCTCTTC.